This TCR beta chain was obtained from a study of T cell responses to AZD1222 COVID-19 vaccine. Study-wide points: Donors were largely white British and mainly female; clonal diversity was possibly underestimated.

V gave up 5 bases and J gave up 10 bases; unmatched junction bases: 11. The V gene's germline CDR1 is SGHAT and CDR2 FQDESV (reference sequence). This CDR3 contains 15 residues. In regard to this clone: Its cognate antigen is unknown.

Sequencing was performed with immunoSEQ multiplex PCR; in TCRdb, only in-frame clones are kept and a portion is missing. Counted here are fewer than 200,000 clones, around 90% occurring once; the ten biggest clones make up 11%. The chain carries TRBV11-1 and TRBJ1-6; TRBD1 aligns across 7 bases. The sequence came from an adult who received the AZD1222 COVID-19 vaccine. The source material was peripheral blood, sampled 28 days after the second AZD1222 dose. As DNA, the CDR3 is TGTGCCAGCAGCGTAAAAAGACAGGGATCATCACCCCTCCACTTT. Amino acids: CASSVKRQGSSPLHF.